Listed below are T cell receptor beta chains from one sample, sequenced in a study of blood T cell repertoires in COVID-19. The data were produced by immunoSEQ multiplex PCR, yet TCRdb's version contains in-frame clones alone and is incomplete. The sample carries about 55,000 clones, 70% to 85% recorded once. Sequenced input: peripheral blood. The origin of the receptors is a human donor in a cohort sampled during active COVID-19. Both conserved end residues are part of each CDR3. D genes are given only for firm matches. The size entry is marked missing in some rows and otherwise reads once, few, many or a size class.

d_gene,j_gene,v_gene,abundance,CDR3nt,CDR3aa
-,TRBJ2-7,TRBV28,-,TGTGCCAGCAGTAGGGGGGGTACCTACGAGCAGTACTTC,CASSRGGTYEQYF
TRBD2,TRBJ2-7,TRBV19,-,TGTGCCAGTAGTATACTAGCGGCCAGCTACGAGCAGTACTTC,CASSILAASYEQYF
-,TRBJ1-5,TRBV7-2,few,TGTGCCAGCAGCTTAGGGTACGGCGGGGTCGGTCAGCCCCAGCATTTT,CASSLGYGGVGQPQHF
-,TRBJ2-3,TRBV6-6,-,TGTGCCAGCAGTACTCAAGATACGCAGTATTTT,CASSTQDTQYF
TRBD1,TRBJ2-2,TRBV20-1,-,TGCAGTGCGAGTCACAGGGGGCCGAACACCGGGGAGCTGTTTTTT,CSASHRGPNTGELFF
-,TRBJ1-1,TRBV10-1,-,TGCGCCACGGGGGGGATCACGAACACTGAAGCTTTCTTT,CATGGITNTEAFF
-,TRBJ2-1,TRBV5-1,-,TGCGCCAGCAGCTTGGCCGCAGGGGGACTAGTCGACAATGAGCAGTTCTTC,CASSLAAGGLVDNEQFF
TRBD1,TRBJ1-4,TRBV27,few,TGTGCCAGCCGCCGGACAGGGTGGAATGAAAAACTGTTTTTT,CASRRTGWNEKLFF
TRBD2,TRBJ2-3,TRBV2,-,TGTGCCAGCGAGATTAGCGGGGGGCGTAAGAGGGATACGCAGTATTTT,CASEISGGRKRDTQYF
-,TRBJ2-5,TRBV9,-,TGTGCCAGCAGCGTAGGCCACAACCAAGAGACCCAGTACTTC,CASSVGHNQETQYF
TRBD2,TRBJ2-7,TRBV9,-,TGTGCCAGCAGCCCCGGATGGGAGCGGGACTCTCGGTACTTC,CASSPGWERDSRYF
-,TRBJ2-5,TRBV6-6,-,TGTGCCAGCAGTTACTCGGGGGCTACTGAGACCCAGTACTTC,CASSYSGATETQYF
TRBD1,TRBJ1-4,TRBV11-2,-,TGTGCCAGCAGCCCGACAGGGTCGGGTGAAAAACTGTTTTTT,CASSPTGSGEKLFF
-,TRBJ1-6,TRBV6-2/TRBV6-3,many,TGTGCCAGCAGTTACCGGGGGGATAATTCACCCCTCCACTTT,CASSYRGDNSPLHF
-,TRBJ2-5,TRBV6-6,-,TGTGCCAGCAGTTACTCGGGCAGCCAAGAGACCCAGTACTTC,CASSYSGSQETQYF
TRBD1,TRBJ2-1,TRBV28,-,TGTGCCAGTAGTAGGGGTCTGGAGGACAGGGTAGCCAAGGGGCAGTTCTTC,CASSRGLEDRVAKGQFF
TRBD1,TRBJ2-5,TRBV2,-,TGTGCCAGCAGTATCCGGGACAGGCCTGTGACCCAGTACTTC,CASSIRDRPVTQYF